These 21 T cell receptor beta chains were sequenced from one sample in a study of long-term antiretroviral therapy in people with HIV. The assay used was immunoSEQ (version v3.0), run at survey level. Repertoires were generated with immunoSEQ multiplex PCR, while TCRdb's copy carries only in-frame clones and drops some. The sample holds more than 25,000 clones, around 97% seen once. The sequenced sample was unsorted PBMCs, obtained 7.6 years after starting antiretroviral therapy. These receptors were obtained from a man aged 25 to 45 with HIV.

V usage is TRBV29-1 and J usage is TRBJ1-4; D is ambiguous. The CDR3 is 15 residues long. Trimming shortened V by 3 bases and J by 7 bases, and 18 bases separated the two germline ends. Per the germline V gene, CDR1 is SQVTM and CDR2 is ANQGSEA. CDR3 amino acids: CSVDPGYLQTEKLFF. CDR3 coding DNA: TGCAGCGTTGACCCTGGGTACTTACAAACTGAAAAACTGTTTTTT.

This clone was seen a single time. The V and J genes are TRBV5-6 and TRBJ1-6; 10 bases are shared with TRBD1. CDR3 size: 16 residues. CDR1 and CDR2 from the germline V gene are SGHDT and YYEEEE. V shed 4 bases and J 7 bases; nucleotides not matched to a gene: 8. CDR3 nucleotide sequence: TGTGCCAGCAGCCCCGGGACAGGGGACGGGAATTCACCCCTCCACTTT. Amino acids: CASSPGTGDGNSPLHF.

The chain employs TRBV7-6 and TRBJ2-7, with D possibly being TRBD2 (6 bases). Germline V gene sequence: CDR1 SGHVS, CDR2 FNYEAQ. CDR3 size: 16 residues. V gave up 5 bases and J gave up 2 bases, with 19 bases separating them. The CDR3: CASSTNDAGIPYEQYF. Here the CDR3 DNA reads TGTGCCAGCAGCACTAATGACGCGGGGATTCCCTACGAGCAGTACTTC.

Comment on this clone: A junction end diverges from the germline sequence, so it may reflect a read error. J is TRBJ1-3 and V is TRBV5-4, with D tentatively TRBD1 (6 bases). The CDR3 runs 14 residues. Germline values: CDR1 SGHNT, CDR2 YYREEE (reference sequence). CDR3 bases: TGCGCCAGCAGCCAAGGGGGGGCTGGAAACACCATATATTTT. This translates into CASSQGGAGNTIYF.

V gene TRBV7-8 combines with J gene TRBJ2-2; possible D gene TRBD2, 6 bases. The CDR3 has 15 amino acids. The V end was cut by 5 bases, the J end by 4 bases, with 14 bases between. Germline-derived CDR1 and CDR2 are SGHVS and FQNEAQ. Here the CDR3 DNA reads TGTGCCAGCAGCCACGAGGAGGGGAGCACCGGGGAGCTGTTTTTT. This encodes CASSHEEGSTGELFF.

The rearrangement uses TRBV7-6 and TRBJ2-3, with D possibly being TRBD2 (5 bases). CDR1 is SGHVS and CDR2 is FNYEAQ in the germline V gene. V was pared by 1 base and J by 0 bases, with 11 bases between. The CDR3 is 16 amino acids. This CDR3 reads CASSLGPAASTDTQYF. For the CDR3, the DNA is TGTGCCAGCAGCTTAGGCCCAGCGGCAAGCACAGATACGCAGTATTTT.

The V and J genes are TRBV7-9 and TRBJ2-3; 8 bases match TRBD2. The V segment lost 5 bases and the J segment 4 bases; nucleotides outside the gene matches: 5. CDR1 is SEHNR and CDR2 is FQNEAQ in the germline V gene (reference sequence). The CDR3 sequence is 14 residues long. The CDR3 sequence: CASSQRELADTQYF. CDR3 nucleotide sequence: TGTGCCAGCAGCCAGCGGGAGCTGGCAGATACGCAGTATTTT.

V is TRBV7-9 and J is TRBJ2-1; 11 positions agree with TRBD2. V dropped 5 bases and J dropped 3; count of bases not matched to a gene: 9. Germline lookup yields CDR1 SEHNR and CDR2 FQNEAQ (reference sequence). There are 17 residues in the CDR3. The CDR3 sequence is CASSEAASGRFYNEQFF. In DNA, the CDR3 is TGTGCCAGCAGCGAAGCGGCTAGCGGGAGGTTCTACAATGAGCAGTTCTTC.

The CDR3 DNA sequence: TGCGCCAGCAGCTCAAACAGGGGGTGGAACACTGAAGCTTTCTTT. Protein product: CASSSNRGWNTEAFF. The chain employs TRBV5-1 and TRBJ1-1; 8 bases are shared with TRBD1. Germline CDR1 reads SGHRS; CDR2 reads YFSETQ. This CDR3 has 15 residues. The trim removed 3 bases at V and 1 base at J, leaving 5 bases unmatched.

The V gene is TRBV7-6, the J gene TRBJ2-1, with D possibly being TRBD2 (5 bases). The CDR3 runs 12 residues. From germline, CDR1 is SGHVS and CDR2 FNYEAQ. Trimming took 2 bases from V and 8 from J, leaving 7 bases between them. CDR3 in DNA: TGTGCCAGCAGCTTAAGTAGCGATGAGCAGTTCTTC. Its translation is CASSLSSDEQFF.

The chain combines TRBV27 with TRBJ2-7; 8 bases fit TRBD2. Germline V CDR1 and CDR2: MNHEY, SMNVEV (reference sequence). Trimming cost V 3 bases and J 4 bases; bases outside gene matches: 8. The CDR3 extends over 15 amino acids. CDR3 bases: TGTGCCAGCAGTTTTGCCGGGACTAGTTCTTACGAGCAGTACTTC. Amino acids: CASSFAGTSSYEQYF.

V is TRBV6-4 and J is TRBJ2-5; D call uncertain. Per the germline V gene, CDR1 is MRHNA and CDR2 is SNTAGT. The V and J ends lost 4 bases and 5 bases respectively, with 17 bases between them. The CDR3 sequence is 15 residues long. In nucleotides, the CDR3 is TGTGCCAGCAGTGTAGAGAGTTTCCGCTCGGAGACCCAGTACTTC. Its translation is CASSVESFRSETQYF.

The V and J genes are TRBV6-5 and TRBJ1-5; D remains unclear. Trimming took off 0 bases at V and 2 bases at J, with 11 bases between the two ends. CDR1 and CDR2 from the germline V gene are MNHEY and SVGAGI. This CDR3 comprises 16 residues. The CDR3 sequence is CASSYSSLGGNQPQHF. The CDR3 DNA follows: TGTGCCAGCAGTTACTCGAGTCTTGGGGGCAATCAGCCCCAGCATTTT.

The V gene is TRBV4-1, the J gene TRBJ2-3, with D perhaps TRBD2 (6 bases). Germline-derived CDR1 and CDR2 are MGHRA and YSYEKL. Trimming shortened V by 3 bases and J by 1 base, and 11 bases separated the two germline ends. The CDR3 extends over 15 amino acids. DNA for the CDR3: TGCGCCAGCAGCCACCCCGGGACTGGCACAGATACGCAGTATTTT. This gives the protein CASSHPGTGTDTQYF.

This chain joins TRBV6-6 and TRBJ1-5, with D unclear. The V end was cut by 2 bases, the J end by 3 bases, with 5 bases between. CDR1 is MNHNY and CDR2 is SVGAGI in the germline V gene (reference sequence). This CDR3 contains 13 residues. The CDR3 loop is CASSYNYNQPQHF. The CDR3 DNA reads TGTGCCAGCAGTTACAACTACAATCAGCCCCAGCATTTT.

The V and J genes are TRBV29-1 and TRBJ2-1; no reliable D call. The V gene's germline CDR1 is SQVTM and CDR2 ANQGSEA. The CDR3 extends over 14 amino acids. With 5 bases removed from V and 7 bases from J, the gap between germline ends came to 18 bases. CDR3 coding DNA: TGCAGCGTTCGACAATTCCCAGAGTCGAATGAGCAGTTCTTC. It translates to CSVRQFPESNEQFF.

The chain uses TRBV19 and TRBJ1-1, with D hard to call. The CDR3 spans 16 residues. Trimming shortened V by 5 bases and J by 0 bases, and 16 bases separated the two germline ends. The germline V gene has CDR1 LNHDA and CDR2 SQIVND (reference sequence). The DNA of the CDR3 is TGTGCCAGTAGTTTAGTAACCTCAGGCATGAACACTGAAGCTTTCTTT. Protein sequence: CASSLVTSGMNTEAFF. Full variable domain (rest looked up from reference TRBV19 and TRBJ1-1): DGGITQSPKYLFRKEGQNVTLSCEQNLNHDAMYWYRQDPGQGLRLIYYSQIVNDFQKGDIAEGYSVSREKKESFPLTVTSAQKNPTAFYLCASSLVTSGMNTEAFFGQGTRLTVV.

This sequence joins TRBV5-1 and TRBJ1-1; D might be TRBD1 (6 bases). The CDR3 spans 15 residues. Germline loops: CDR1 SGHRS, CDR2 YFSETQ. V lost 4 bases and J lost 4, with 17 bases in between. The CDR3 coding sequence is TGCGCCAGCAGCCTGGAGGGGGGGGCCTTCACTGAAGCTTTCTTT. It specifies CASSLEGGAFTEAFF.

This sequence joins TRBV7-9 and TRBJ1-5, with 9 bases matching TRBD1. The V gene end was trimmed by 2 bases and the J gene end by 5 bases; junction bases not matched to a gene: 7. In germline, CDR1 is SEHNR, CDR2 FQNEAQ (reference sequence). The CDR3 is 16 amino acids. The CDR3 nucleotides read TGTGCCAGCAGCTTACAGGACAGGGGTCAAGATCAGCCCCAGCATTTT. Translated, it gives CASSLQDRGQDQPQHF.

V is TRBV30 and J is TRBJ2-1; possibly TRBD2 for D (7 bases). Germline CDR1 and CDR2: GTSNPN and SVGIG (reference sequence). The CDR3 is made up of 13 amino acids. The CDR3 DNA is TGTGCGCTTCTAGGGGGGGTAAGGAATGAGCAGTTCTTC. This gives the protein CALLGGVRNEQFF.

This chain uses TRBV6-5 with TRBJ2-3; 10 nucleotides match TRBD2. Unmatched junction bases numbered 6, after V lost 5 bases and J lost 4 bases. This CDR3 is built from 15 residues. The germline V gene has CDR1 MNHEY and CDR2 SVGAGI. CDR3 residues: CASSRLAGVPDTQYF. The CDR3 DNA is TGTGCCAGCAGTCGTCTAGCGGGAGTCCCAGATACGCAGTATTTT.